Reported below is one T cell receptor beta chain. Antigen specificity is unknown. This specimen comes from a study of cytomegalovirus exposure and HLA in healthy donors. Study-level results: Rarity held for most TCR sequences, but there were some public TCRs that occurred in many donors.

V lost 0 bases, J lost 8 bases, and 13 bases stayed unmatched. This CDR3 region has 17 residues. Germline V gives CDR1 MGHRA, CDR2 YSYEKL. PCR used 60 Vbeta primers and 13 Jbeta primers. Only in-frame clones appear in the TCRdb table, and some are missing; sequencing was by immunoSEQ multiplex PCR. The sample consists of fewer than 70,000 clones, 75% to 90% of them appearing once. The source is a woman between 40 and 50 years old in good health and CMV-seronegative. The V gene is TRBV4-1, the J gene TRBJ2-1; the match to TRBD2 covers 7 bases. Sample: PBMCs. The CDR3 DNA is TGCGCCAGCAGCCAAGAGGGAGGGACGCAGTTTCTGGATGAGCAGTTCTTC. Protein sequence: CASSQEGGTQFLDEQFF.